One sample yielded the 8 T cell receptor beta chains listed below, sequenced in a study of pediatric ulcerative colitis. Generated by immunoSEQ multiplex PCR, the TCRdb table keeps only in-frame clones and is missing some. The sample contains roughly 14,000 clones, about nine tenths of which appear only once. The sample comprised blood. Every receptor here comes from a boy aged 5-17 years with moderate ulcerative colitis.

The CDR3 loop is CASSVVAGGYNEQFF. In nucleotides, the CDR3 is TGCGCCAGCAGCGTCGTAGCGGGAGGGTACAATGAGCAGTTCTTC. The chain is built from TRBV5-1 and TRBJ2-1; 11 bases match TRBD2. CDR1 is SGHRS, CDR2 YFSETQ, per germline. V gave up 4 bases and J gave up 4 bases; unmatched junction bases: 4. The CDR3 is made up of 15 amino acids.

The rearrangement links TRBV27 to TRBJ2-3, with D possibly TRBD1 on 6 matching bases. Germline-derived CDR1 and CDR2 are MNHEY and SMNVEV (reference sequence). This CDR3 is built from 16 residues. The V end lost 5 bases, the J end lost 0 bases, and 15 bases lay between the germline ends. CDR3 sequence (DNA): TGTGCCAGCAGTCACGGGACACGGACAAGCACAGATACGCAGTATTTT. The encoded protein is CASSHGTRTSTDTQYF.

This chain connects TRBV4-1 to TRBJ1-2; no reliable D call. The ends were cut back, 0 bases at V and 6 bases at J, with 17 bases in the middle. CDR1 is MGHRA and CDR2 is YSYEKL in the germline V gene. This CDR3 region has 16 residues. The CDR3, as DNA: TGCGCCAGCAGCCAAGATATTAAAGGGTTCGGTCATGGCTACACCTTC. Translation gives CASSQDIKGFGHGYTF.

The sample holds one count of this clone. V gene TRBV19 combines with J gene TRBJ1-5, with D tentatively TRBD1 (5 bases). This CDR3 has 15 amino acids. Germline CDR1 reads LNHDA; CDR2 reads SQIVND (reference sequence). Trimming cost V 4 bases and J 0 bases, with 10 bases left between them. The CDR3: CASSRPGFSNQPQHF. For the CDR3, the DNA is TGTGCCAGTAGTAGACCAGGGTTTAGCAATCAGCCCCAGCATTTT.

The chain carries TRBV11-1 and TRBJ1-6; D is unresolved. Trimming stripped 7 bases from V and 0 bases from J, with 10 bases between. CDR3 length equals 15 residues. CDR1 is SGHAT and CDR2 is FQDESV in the germline V gene (reference sequence). This CDR3 is CASTSGSSYNSPLHF. CDR3 DNA: TGTGCCAGCACCTCTGGGAGCTCCTATAATTCACCCCTCCACTTT.

This chain uses TRBV29-1 with TRBJ2-3; no clear D. Trimming cost V 4 bases and J 4 bases, with 9 bases left between them. Germline V lookup: CDR1 SQVTM, CDR2 ANQGSEA. CDR3 size: 12 residues. The CDR3, as DNA: TGCAGCGTTGGTAGCTACCCAGATACGCAGTATTTT. Amino acids: CSVGSYPDTQYF.

The chain has TRBV6-1 and TRBJ2-1; D gene uncertain. CDR3 length: 17 residues. V was trimmed by 0 bases and J by 6 bases, leaving 18 bases between them. Germline-derived CDR1 and CDR2 are MNHNS and SASEGT. The CDR3 is CASSEAALPTHTNEQFF. DNA for the CDR3: TGTGCCAGCAGTGAAGCCGCCCTGCCAACCCACACCAATGAGCAGTTCTTC.

In this sample, this clone turned up once. The gene calls are TRBV21-1 and TRBJ2-4; TRBD2, the table's D call, was not compared with the DNA. TRBV21-1 is assigned pseudogene status. The CDR3 runs to 15 residues. For the CDR3, the DNA is TGTGCCAGCAGCAAAGGGAGCGAACCCAAAAACATTCAGTACTTC. As protein: CASSKGSEPKNIQYF.